Following are 10 T cell receptor beta chains from one sample sequenced in a study of liver allograft versus peripheral blood T cells. The overall study: Intrahepatic T cell receptor repertoires from transplanted livers were compared against repertoires in recipients' peripheral blood.

Each CDR3 protein gets one entry after TCRdb re-called the reads with MiXCR. Seen here are about 4,000 distinct CDR3 sequences, roughly 23% observed once, and the top ten hold approximately 4.1%. The source of these receptors is a human patient who had a liver transplant. Some T cells may be provided by the graft donor.

This clonotype is classed as medium-sized (0.01 to 0.1%). The genes are TRBV19 and TRBJ1-5; D is unclear. Trimming left V 3 bases short and J 0 bases short, with 12 bases between. Germline V gives CDR1 LNHDA, CDR2 SQIVND (reference sequence). This CDR3 comprises 16 residues. Here the CDR3 reads CASSMWPLFSNQPQHF. The CDR3 nucleotides are TGTGCCAGTAGTATGTGGCCCTTGTTTAGCAATCAGCCCCAGCATTTT.

This clonotype is labeled as medium-sized. The chain carries TRBV19 and TRBJ1-1, with D possibly TRBD1 on 5 matching bases. CDR3 length: 16 residues. Germline lookup yields CDR1 LNHDA and CDR2 SQIVND (reference sequence). The germline V and J ends were trimmed by 7 bases and 0 bases, with 18 bases remaining between them. The CDR3 DNA reads TGTGCCAGTACCCGAAAGGTAGGGGTACTGAACACTGAAGCTTTCTTT. Translation gives CASTRKVGVLNTEAFF. The variable domain in full, completed from reference TRBV19 and TRBJ1-1, reads DGGITQSPKYLFRKEGQNVTLSCEQNLNHDAMYWYRQDPGQGLRLIYYSQIVNDFQKGDIAEGYSVSREKKESFPLTVTSAQKNPTAFYLCASTRKVGVLNTEAFFGQGTRLTVV.

Here the CDR3 reads CASSLSYGYTF. The CDR3 DNA sequence: TGTGCCAGTAGCCTGAGCTATGGCTACACCTTC. J is TRBJ1-2 and V is TRBV19; D is uncertain. The CDR3 consists of 11 residues. Deletions cut 6 bases from V and 4 bases from J, with 6 bases between. In germline, CDR1 is LNHDA, CDR2 SQIVND (reference sequence).

This clonotype has just a few counts. V is TRBV6-2 or TRBV6-3 and J is TRBJ2-5, with 7 bases aligning to TRBD2. Germline CDR1 MNHEY, CDR2 SVGEGT. The CDR3 consists of 14 residues. Trimming at V came to 5 bases and at J to 5 bases, leaving 8 bases not matched to a gene. The CDR3 protein is CASSHLTSVETQYF. Written as DNA, the CDR3 is TGTGCCAGCAGTCACCTTACTAGCGTTGAGACCCAGTACTTC.

By share, this clonotype counts as medium-sized. The genes are TRBV20-1 and TRBJ2-2; D perhaps matches TRBD1 (5 bases). The germline V and J ends were trimmed by 6 bases and 4 bases, with 18 bases remaining between them. CDR1 DFQATT and CDR2 SNEGSKA come from the germline V gene (reference sequence). The CDR3 length is 15 residues. This chain's CDR3 is CSARAGAGGTGELFF. The CDR3 bases are TGCAGTGCCAGGGCTGGGGCCGGTGGCACCGGGGAGCTGTTTTTT.

By its share, this clonotype is medium-sized (0.01 to 0.1%). The J gene is TRBJ2-1, the V gene TRBV29-1; D remains unclear. The V end lost 7 bases, the J end lost 3 bases, and 13 bases lay between the germline ends. The CDR3 has 13 residues. Germline CDR1 SQVTM, CDR2 ANQGSEA. CDR3 region: CSAGPSLYNEQFF. The CDR3 DNA follows: TGCAGCGCGGGCCCTTCCCTCTACAATGAGCAGTTCTTC.

By sample share, this clonotype is large. The CDR3 region is CSGQGANYGYTF. The CDR3 nucleotides are TGCAGCGGACAGGGGGCTAACTATGGCTACACCTTC. This chain joins TRBV29-1 and TRBJ1-2; 9 bases align to TRBD1. Germline V gives CDR1 SQVTM, CDR2 ANQGSEA. V shed 7 bases, J shed 0 bases, and the junction held 0 bases outside the gene matches. The length of the CDR3 is 12 residues.

By share of the sample, this clonotype is medium-sized. The chain has TRBV3-1 and TRBJ2-7; no clear D. Germline CDR1 reads LGHDT; CDR2 reads YNNKEL (reference sequence). There are 14 residues in the CDR3. V dropped 3 bases and J dropped 4 bases, with 13 bases sitting between them. In DNA, the CDR3 is TGTGCCAGCAGCCATAGACTCCTCCCTTACGAGCAGTACTTC. Protein product: CASSHRLLPYEQYF.

V and J are TRBV27 and TRBJ1-2, with D unresolved. There are 14 residues in the CDR3. In germline, CDR1 is MNHEY, CDR2 SMNVEV (reference sequence). The V gene lost 7 bases and the J gene lost 1 base, with 13 bases spanning the gap. CDR3 nucleotide sequence: TGTGCCAGCACCCCCTTGGATGGTAACTATGGCTACACCTTC. Translating gives CASTPLDGNYGYTF.

Sample share makes this clonotype medium-sized. The chain combines TRBV20-1 with TRBJ1-1; the D is unclear. Per the germline V gene, CDR1 is DFQATT and CDR2 is SNEGSKA (reference sequence). The CDR3 runs 13 residues. With 1 base removed from V and 5 bases from J, the gap between germline ends came to 11 bases. This CDR3 reads CSARVQTGTEAFF. CDR3 DNA: TGCAGTGCTAGAGTCCAGACCGGAACTGAAGCTTTCTTT.